This TCR beta chain was sequenced for a study of shared clonotypes between healthy human individuals. Of note for this clone: Other DNA sequences from this sample encode an identical CDR3 as well.

The V gene end was trimmed by 2 bases and the J gene end by 5 bases; junction bases not matched to a gene: 7. Germline CDR1 and CDR2: MDHEN and SYDVKM. The CDR3 is 15 amino acids. The assay was immunoSEQ multiplex PCR, and TCRdb's table has in-frame clones only and misses some. The sample consists of about 2.5 million clones, less than 95% of them appearing once. This TCR was sampled from a man aged 18 to 30 in good health. Some clones in this sample may be carry-over from other donors' samples. The rearrangement links TRBV28 to TRBJ1-1, with 8 bases matching TRBD1. Sequenced: naive CD4+ T cells from PBMCs. The sample's subset: CD45RA+ positively selected. This chain's CDR3 is CASSLTGGKGTEAFF. CDR3 nucleotides: TGTGCCAGCAGTTTAACAGGGGGTAAGGGTACTGAAGCTTTCTTT.